A single sample gave rise to the 25 T cell receptor beta chains below, sequenced in a study of T cell repertoires in cytomegalovirus infection. What these receptors recognize is not known. TCRdb independently ran MiXCR on the reads; one entry per CDR3 protein. The sample lists about 360,000 distinct CDR3 sequences, roughly 34% seen once, with approximately 13% in the top ten. Material: cultured PBMCs, obtained from culture after CMV antigen stimulation. These receptors were obtained from a human donor in good health (CMV status not recorded). Some clones in this sample may be carry-over from other donors' samples.

The chain recombines TRBV4-1 with TRBJ1-1; no reliable D call. Trimming removed 8 bases at V and 5 bases at J, with 9 bases between. The CDR3 consists of 11 residues. Looked up from germline, CDR1 is MGHRA and CDR2 is YSYEKL. The CDR3, as DNA: TGCGCCAGCTCCTCGGGTACTGAAGCTTTCTTT. Its translation: CASSSGTEAFF.

This sequence joins TRBV7-2 and TRBJ2-7; no clear D. The CDR3 is 15 amino acids. Per germline, CDR1 SGHTA and CDR2 FQGNSA. Trimming cost V 3 bases and J 0 bases, with 12 bases left between them. CDR3 in amino acids: CASSLVPITSYEQYF. The CDR3 DNA reads TGTGCCAGCAGCTTGGTACCCATAACCTCCTACGAGCAGTACTTC.

The sample holds many counts of this clonotype. The rearrangement links TRBV7-2 to TRBJ2-2; 9 positions match TRBD2. V lost 3 bases, J lost 7 bases, and 6 bases stayed unmatched. The CDR3 is 15 residues long. Per the germline V gene, CDR1 is SGHTA and CDR2 is FQGNSA. The CDR3 reads CASSFLAGWDGELFF. CDR3 bases: TGTGCCAGCAGCTTCCTAGCGGGATGGGACGGGGAGCTGTTTTTT.

This clonotype was detected only once. The chain uses TRBV19 and TRBJ1-6; D ambiguous. The V gene lost 2 bases and the J gene lost 7 bases, with 6 bases spanning the gap. The CDR3 length is 13 residues. Germline loops: CDR1 LNHDA, CDR2 SQIVND (reference sequence). The CDR3 reads CASSILANSPLHF. Written as DNA, the CDR3 is TGTGCCAGTAGTATACTGGCAAATTCACCCCTCCACTTT. Full variable domain (rest looked up from reference TRBV19 and TRBJ1-6): DGGITQSPKYLFRKEGQNVTLSCEQNLNHDAMYWYRQDPGQGLRLIYYSQIVNDFQKGDIAEGYSVSREKKESFPLTVTSAQKNPTAFYLCASSILANSPLHFGNGTRLTVT.

The rearrangement links TRBV7-2 to TRBJ1-4; D is unresolved. Germline loops: CDR1 SGHTA, CDR2 FQGNSA. V shed 2 bases and J shed 4 bases, with 8 bases lying between them. The CDR3 is 14 residues long. The CDR3 DNA follows: TGTGCCAGCAGCTTATCGGGATTTAATGAAAAACTGTTTTTT. Translation gives CASSLSGFNEKLFF.

The rearrangement uses TRBV19 and TRBJ2-7, with TRBD1 matching over 7 bases. Germline-derived CDR1 and CDR2 are LNHDA and SQIVND (reference sequence). CDR3 size: 14 residues. Trimming at V came to 5 bases and at J to 7 bases, leaving 11 bases not matched to a gene. The CDR3 nucleotides are TGTGCCAGTAGTCCAACGGGACAGTCCGGGGAGCAGTACTTC. Its translation is CASSPTGQSGEQYF.

This clonotype was detected only a few times. The V call is TRBV19, the J call TRBJ2-1; the match to TRBD2 covers 8 bases. Germline CDR1 LNHDA, CDR2 SQIVND (reference sequence). The CDR3 has 15 residues. V lost 5 bases to trimming and J lost 4 bases; unmatched junction nucleotides: 7. The CDR3 sequence is CASSPVTSGYNEQFF. The CDR3 nucleotides are TGTGCCAGTAGTCCAGTTACTAGCGGATACAATGAGCAGTTCTTC.

The V and J genes are TRBV7-6 and TRBJ2-7; 7 bases are a match to TRBD1. V lost 5 bases and J lost 5; bases outside the gene matches: 12. The CDR3 covers 15 residues. Germline loops: CDR1 SGHVS, CDR2 FNYEAQ. The CDR3 nucleotides read TGTGCCAGCAGCCTAAGGGGACGAACAGGGGACGAGCAGTACTTC. Translated: CASSLRGRTGDEQYF.

In this sample, this clonotype turned up many times. The chain uses TRBV7-2 and TRBJ2-3, with 9 nucleotides matching TRBD2. The V segment lost 1 base and the J segment 0 bases; nucleotides outside the gene matches: 8. In germline, CDR1 is SGHTA, CDR2 FQGNSA. The CDR3 is made up of 18 amino acids. Here the CDR3 reads CASSLVLAGTASTDTQYF. The CDR3 nucleotides read TGTGCCAGCAGCTTAGTTCTAGCGGGGACCGCTAGCACAGATACGCAGTATTTT.

The chain links TRBV28 to TRBJ2-4; D may be TRBD1 or TRBD2 (6 bases each). CDR1 and CDR2 (germline): MDHEN, SYDVKM. The CDR3 is 14 residues long. V lost 5 bases and J lost 9, with 17 bases in between. The DNA of the CDR3 is TGTGCCAGCAGTGGGGGGCACATAATATCCATTCAGTACTTC. This gives the protein CASSGGHIISIQYF.

About this clonotype: One end of the junction is discordant with germline, which a read error may explain. The chain combines TRBV6-2 or TRBV6-3 with TRBJ2-6, with TRBD1 identical over 8 bases. Germline V gene data show CDR1 as MNHEY and CDR2 as SVGEGT. The CDR3 has 17 amino acids. The CDR3 protein is CASTIGQGPSGTNVLTF. For the CDR3, the DNA is TGTGCCAGCACCATAGGACAGGGACCCTCTGGGACCAACGTCCTGACTTTC.

This clonotype was observed many times. The rearrangement joins TRBV12-3 or TRBV12-4 to TRBJ1-1; D is uncertain. The ends were cut back, 6 bases at V and 1 base at J, with 9 bases in the middle. This CDR3 comprises 13 residues. The CDR3 region is CASSQKWNTEAFF. Written as DNA, the CDR3 is TGTGCCAGCAGCCAAAAGTGGAACACTGAAGCTTTCTTT.

This clonotype was picked up a small number of times. This sequence joins TRBV7-2 and TRBJ2-5; 13 nucleotides line up with TRBD2. Germline CDR1 is SGHTA and CDR2 is FQGNSA. The CDR3 is made up of 17 amino acids. V was clipped by 1 base and J by 3 bases; unmatched bases: 5. The CDR3 DNA reads as TGTGCCAGCAGCTTAGGACTCACTAGCGGGAGGGAAGAGACCCAGTACTTC. This encodes CASSLGLTSGREETQYF. The full variable domain, completed using reference TRBV7-2 and TRBJ2-5, is GAGVSQSPSNKVTEKGKDVELRCDPISGHTALYWYRQSLGQGLEFLIYFQGNSAPDKSGLPSDRFSAERTGGSVSTLTIQRTQQEDSAVYLCASSLGLTSGREETQYFGPGTRLLVL.

The J gene is TRBJ2-2, the V gene TRBV29-1; TRBD2 agrees at 10 bases. Germline CDR1 reads SQVTM; CDR2 reads ANQGSEA. The CDR3 consists of 16 residues. Trimming removed 5 bases from V and 1 base from J; junction bases left unmatched: 7. CDR3 sequence reads: CSVREREGRNTGELFF. The DNA for the CDR3 is TGCAGCGTTAGGGAGCGGGAGGGCCGGAACACCGGGGAGCTGTTTTTT.

The table lists this clonotype with many counts. V is TRBV7-2 and J is TRBJ2-7, with D unclear. Trimming cost V 6 bases and J 3 bases, with 12 bases left between them. The CDR3 extends over 13 amino acids. Germline CDR1 is SGHTA and CDR2 is FQGNSA. CDR3 region: CASSYGRYYEQYF. The CDR3 DNA is TGTGCCAGCAGTTATGGACGATACTACGAGCAGTACTTC.

The V and J genes are TRBV10-3 and TRBJ2-2, with 10 nucleotides matching TRBD1. Germline values: CDR1 ENHRY, CDR2 SYGVKD. The CDR3 extends over 16 amino acids. The V and J ends lost 6 bases and 5 bases, in that order; junction bases with no gene match: 9. The CDR3 reads CAISSQGQGITGELFF. The CDR3 DNA follows: TGTGCCATCAGCTCCCAGGGACAGGGGATTACCGGGGAGCTGTTTTTT.

The chain has TRBV6-5 and TRBJ1-1, with TRBD1 matching over 8 bases. Germline trimming cut 5 bases from V and 5 bases from J; bases unmatched to any gene: 7. Germline V gene sequence: CDR1 MNHEY, CDR2 SVGAGI. This CDR3 has 14 amino acids. The CDR3 region has the DNA TGTGCCAGCAGTACCGGACAGGGTTGGACTGAAGCTTTCTTT. Protein product: CASSTGQGWTEAFF.

This clonotype was recorded a few times. The V call is TRBV7-3, the J call TRBJ2-5, with 7 bases fitting TRBD2. The junction had 9 bases not matched to a gene; V was cut back by 3 bases and J by 5 bases. The germline V gene encodes CDR1 SGHTA and CDR2 FQGTGA. The CDR3 loop spans 15 amino acids. DNA for the CDR3: TGTGCCAGCAGCTTGGGAGCGGGGAGGATGGAGACCCAGTACTTC. The encoded protein is CASSLGAGRMETQYF.

This clonotype turned up a few times. This chain joins TRBV11-3 and TRBJ2-1; D is unresolved. V was cut by 5 bases and J by 8 bases, with 7 bases left in between. Looked up from germline, CDR1 is SGHNT and CDR2 is YENEEA. This CDR3 is built from 11 residues. The CDR3 protein is CASSELDEQFF. The CDR3 DNA follows: TGTGCCAGCAGCGAGTTGGATGAGCAGTTCTTC.

The gene calls are TRBV7-9 and TRBJ2-5; TRBD2 matches 12 bases. This CDR3 contains 16 residues. With 2 bases clipped from V and 5 bases from J, the junction kept 6 bases outside the gene matches. Germline V gene lookup returns CDR1 SEHNR and CDR2 FQNEAQ (reference sequence). Written as DNA, the CDR3 is TGTGCCAGCAGCTTACGTCTAGCGGGAGGGCTGGAGACCCAGTACTTC. Translated: CASSLRLAGGLETQYF.

V usage is TRBV19 and J usage is TRBJ2-7; TRBD2 matches at 8 bases. The CDR3 runs 14 residues. The V and J ends lost 3 bases and 6 bases, in that order; junction bases with no gene match: 7. Germline V lookup: CDR1 LNHDA, CDR2 SQIVND (reference sequence). The chain's CDR3 is CASSISGAGGEQYV. The CDR3 nucleotides are TGTGCCAGTAGTATTAGCGGGGCGGGCGGCGAGCAGTACGTC.

V usage is TRBV7-2 and J usage is TRBJ2-7; D ambiguous. Trimming pared 6 bases from V and 7 bases from J, leaving 13 bases between. CDR3 length equals 12 residues. CDR1 is SGHTA, CDR2 FQGNSA, per germline. The CDR3 DNA is TGTGCCAGCAGACTAATAGTCGGGGAGCAGTACTTC. Its translation is CASRLIVGEQYF. The whole variable domain, filled in from reference TRBV7-2 and TRBJ2-7, reads GAGVSQSPSNKVTEKGKDVELRCDPISGHTALYWYRQSLGQGLEFLIYFQGNSAPDKSGLPSDRFSAERTGGSVSTLTIQRTQQEDSAVYLCASRLIVGEQYFGPGTRLTVT.

This clonotype was recorded a few times. The chain carries TRBV28 and TRBJ2-3, with a possible D match to TRBD2 (5 bases). The CDR3 totals 15 residues. Germline CDR1 and CDR2: MDHEN and SYDVKM. V dropped 7 bases and J dropped 11 bases, with 25 bases sitting between them. The CDR3 is CASIHPSPTISRQYF. The CDR3 coding sequence is TGTGCCAGCATTCACCCGTCCCCGACTATAAGTAGGCAGTATTTT.

This clonotype turned up a few times. The CDR3 nucleotides read TGTGCCAGCACTAGGGGGTCTGGGGCCAACGTCCTGACTTTC. Amino acid sequence: CASTRGSGANVLTF. This chain joins TRBV6-1 and TRBJ2-6, with D perhaps matching TRBD1 (6 bases). V shed 7 bases and J shed 1 base, with 8 bases lying between them. CDR1 and CDR2 from the germline V gene are MNHNS and SASEGT. This CDR3 spans 14 amino acids.

The gene calls are TRBV20-1 and TRBJ2-7, with 9 bases matching TRBD2. V was clipped by 1 base and J by 4 bases; unmatched bases: 8. Germline V CDR1 and CDR2: DFQATT, SNEGSKA (reference sequence). The CDR3 loop spans 15 amino acids. CDR3 sequence (DNA): TGCAGTGCTAGAGCCCCCAGCGGGAGGCCTTACGAGCAGTACTTC. Protein sequence: CSARAPSGRPYEQYF.